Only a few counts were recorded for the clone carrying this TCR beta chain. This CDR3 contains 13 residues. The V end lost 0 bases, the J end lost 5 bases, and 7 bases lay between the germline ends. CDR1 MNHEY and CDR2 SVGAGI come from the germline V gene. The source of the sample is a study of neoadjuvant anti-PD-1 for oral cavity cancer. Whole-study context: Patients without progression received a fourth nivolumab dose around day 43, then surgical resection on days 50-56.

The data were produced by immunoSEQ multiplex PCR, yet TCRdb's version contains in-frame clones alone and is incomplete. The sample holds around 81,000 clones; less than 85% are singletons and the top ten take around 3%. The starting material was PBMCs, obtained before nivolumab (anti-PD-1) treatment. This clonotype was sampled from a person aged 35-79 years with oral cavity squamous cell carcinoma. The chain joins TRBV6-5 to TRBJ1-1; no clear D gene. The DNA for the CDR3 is TGTGCCAGCAGTTACTCTGGAAGGACTGAAGCTTTCTTT. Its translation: CASSYSGRTEAFF.